Shown below are 20 T cell receptor beta chains from a single sample sequenced in a study of cytomegalovirus exposure and HLA in healthy donors (dated by TCRdb to about 2017). The library relied on the immunoSEQ multiplex PCR assay. The multiplex PCR relied on a mix of 60 forward primers for TCR Vbeta segments and 13 reverse primers for TCR Jbeta segments. TCRdb provides this immuneACCESS table in a form limited to in-frame rearrangements. Some clones are lacking; in checked studies, under half of them reflect an unresolved V gene, and why the rest are absent is not known. This sample comprises over 150,000 clones, 77% of them detected only once. The ten most abundant clones make up around 1.5% of the sample. Material for sequencing was PBMCs. These receptors were obtained from a woman aged 30 to 39 in good health and CMV-seropositive.

This sequence joins TRBV7-9 and TRBJ1-3, with no clear D. The ends were cut back, 1 base at V and 0 bases at J, with 13 bases in the middle. The CDR3 has 17 amino acids. The germline V gene has CDR1 SEHNR and CDR2 FQNEAQ (reference sequence). In DNA, the CDR3 is TGTGCCAGCAGCTTAGTTAGCGCCTCGAGCTCTGGAAACACCATATATTTT. Its translation is CASSLVSASSSGNTIYF.

V gene TRBV29-1 combines with J gene TRBJ1-4; D is possibly TRBD1 (5 bases). This CDR3 contains 13 residues. CDR1 and CDR2 from the germline V gene are SQVTM and ANQGSEA. The V gene lost 0 bases and the J gene lost 8 bases, with 10 bases spanning the gap. The CDR3, as DNA: TGCAGCGTTGAAGATAAACGGACAGAAAAACTGTTTTTT. Translating gives CSVEDKRTEKLFF.

V is TRBV29-1 and J is TRBJ2-1; 16 nucleotides align to TRBD2. The CDR3 has 15 amino acids. In germline, CDR1 is SQVTM, CDR2 ANQGSEA. The V gene end was trimmed by 7 bases and the J gene end by 4 bases; junction bases not matched to a gene: 4. The CDR3 coding sequence is TGCAGCGCTACGGGACTAGCGGGAGGGTACAATGAGCAGTTCTTC. This codes for CSATGLAGGYNEQFF.

The chain joins TRBV28 to TRBJ1-1; no clear D gene. CDR3 length equals 12 residues. Per the germline V gene, CDR1 is MDHEN and CDR2 is SYDVKM. The V gene lost 2 bases and the J gene lost 11 bases, with 12 bases spanning the gap. The CDR3, as DNA: TGTGCCAGCAGTTTAAACCTGGTGCGGGCTTTCTTT. It translates to CASSLNLVRAFF.

In this sample, this clone turned up a few times. The chain is built from TRBV5-1 and TRBJ1-1; no clear D gene. The V gene lost 4 bases and the J gene lost 0 bases, with 7 bases spanning the gap. The CDR3 has 13 residues. The germline gives CDR1 SGHRS, CDR2 YFSETQ. The CDR3 region is CASSGDMNTEAFF. The DNA of the CDR3 is TGCGCCAGCAGCGGCGACATGAACACTGAAGCTTTCTTT.

In its sample, this clone was seen once. The rearrangement uses TRBV15 and TRBJ2-7; D is unclear. The V end lost 6 bases, the J end lost 0 bases, and 15 bases lay between the germline ends. Per the germline V gene, CDR1 is LNHNV and CDR2 is YYDKDF (reference sequence). The length of the CDR3 is 15 residues. DNA for the CDR3: TGTGCCACCAGGAAAGAGTCGATAAGCTCCTACGAGCAGTACTTC. Residues: CATRKESISSYEQYF.

The chain combines TRBV18 with TRBJ1-5; 7 bases fit TRBD1. CDR1 KGHSH and CDR2 LQKENI come from the germline V gene. The CDR3 is made up of 15 amino acids. Losses at the gene ends were 4 bases for V and 3 bases for J; bases not matched to a gene: 6. The CDR3 nucleotides are TGTGCCAGCTCACAGAATACAGGGGCCAATCAGCCCCAGCATTTT. It yields the protein CASSQNTGANQPQHF.

This chain uses TRBV27 with TRBJ2-2, with D maybe TRBD1 (5 bases). CDR1 is MNHEY and CDR2 is SMNVEV in the germline V gene (reference sequence). CDR3 length: 14 amino acids. Trimming took off 2 bases at V and 2 bases at J, with 6 bases between the two ends. The CDR3 region is CASSLQGNTGELFF. The CDR3 DNA reads TGTGCCAGCAGTTTACAGGGCAACACCGGGGAGCTGTTTTTT.

The chain joins TRBV11-3 to TRBJ1-2; possible D gene TRBD1, 6 bases. Deletions cut 1 base from V and 4 bases from J, with 10 bases between. Germline V gives CDR1 SGHNT, CDR2 YENEEA. The CDR3 totals 14 residues. CDR3 bases: TGTGCCAGCAGCTTAGGCAGGGGACCCTATGGCTACACCTTC. Protein product: CASSLGRGPYGYTF.

The CDR3 loop reads CASSRQGGNTEAFF. CDR3 DNA: TGTGCCAGCAGCCGTCAGGGGGGAAACACTGAAGCTTTCTTT. This chain links TRBV7-6 with TRBJ1-1, with TRBD1 identical over 7 bases. With 5 bases clipped from V and 2 bases from J, the junction kept 5 bases outside the gene matches. Per germline, CDR1 SGHVS and CDR2 FNYEAQ. The length of the CDR3 is 14 residues.

This rearrangement joins TRBV19 to TRBJ2-3, with TRBD2 matching over 8 bases. Germline lookup yields CDR1 LNHDA and CDR2 SQIVND (reference sequence). V lost 3 bases and J lost 2; bases outside the gene matches: 4. The CDR3 consists of 15 residues. Here the CDR3 DNA reads TGTGCCAGTAGTATTACTAGCGGCCTCACAGATACGCAGTATTTT. This sequence encodes CASSITSGLTDTQYF. The variable domain in full, completed from reference TRBV19 and TRBJ2-3, reads DGGITQSPKYLFRKEGQNVTLSCEQNLNHDAMYWYRQDPGQGLRLIYYSQIVNDFQKGDIAEGYSVSREKKESFPLTVTSAQKNPTAFYLCASSITSGLTDTQYFGPGTRLTVL.

The CDR3 DNA reads TGCAGTGCGGAACAGGGCAATGAGCAGTTCTTC. The encoded protein is CSAEQGNEQFF. The J gene is TRBJ2-1, the V gene TRBV20-1; tentatively, D is TRBD1 (6 bases). This CDR3 spans 11 amino acids. V dropped 6 bases and J dropped 6 bases, with 9 bases sitting between them. Germline loops: CDR1 DFQATT, CDR2 SNEGSKA (reference sequence).

This chain uses TRBV7-7 with TRBJ2-5; no firm D call. The CDR3 covers 13 residues. The ends were cut back, 3 bases at V and 2 bases at J, with 7 bases in the middle. CDR1 and CDR2 (germline): SSHAT, FNYEAQ (reference sequence). CDR3 residues: CASSLAHQETQYF. For the CDR3, the DNA is TGTGCCAGCAGCTTGGCCCATCAAGAGACCCAGTACTTC. The entire variable domain, with the rest obtained from reference TRBV7-7 and TRBJ2-5, is as follows: GAGVSQSPRYKVTKRGQDVTLRCDPISSHATLYWYQQALGQGPEFLTYFNYEAQPDKSGLPSDRFSAERPEGSISTLTIQRTEQRDSAMYRCASSLAHQETQYFGPGTRLLVL.

This clone was counted once. V is TRBV4-3 and J is TRBJ2-2; perhaps TRBD2 as D (5 bases). Germline assignment: CDR1 LGHNA and CDR2 YSLEER. CDR3 length equals 15 residues. V was trimmed by 5 bases and J by 6 bases, leaving 16 bases between them. This CDR3 reads CASSNAGLYSGELFF. The CDR3 DNA follows: TGCGCCAGCAGCAACGCAGGACTCTACTCCGGGGAGCTGTTTTTT.

The rearrangement joins TRBV19 to TRBJ1-2; 8 nucleotides match TRBD1. In germline, CDR1 is LNHDA, CDR2 SQIVND (reference sequence). The CDR3 consists of 16 residues. The junction had 15 bases not matched to a gene; V was cut back by 7 bases and J by 5 bases. The CDR3, as DNA: TGTGCCAGTACCCCACCTGGACAGGGAGGAGCGTATGGCTACACCTTC. It is translated as CASTPPGQGGAYGYTF. Full variable domain (remainder filled in from reference TRBV19 and TRBJ1-2): DGGITQSPKYLFRKEGQNVTLSCEQNLNHDAMYWYRQDPGQGLRLIYYSQIVNDFQKGDIAEGYSVSREKKESFPLTVTSAQKNPTAFYLCASTPPGQGGAYGYTFGSGTRLTVV.

The J gene is TRBJ2-1, the V gene TRBV5-1; 7 bases agree with TRBD1. This CDR3 region has 13 residues. V lost 4 bases and J lost 6; bases outside the gene matches: 4. In germline, CDR1 is SGHRS, CDR2 YFSETQ. This CDR3 is CASSPDRANEQFF. In nucleotides, the CDR3 is TGCGCCAGCAGCCCCGACAGGGCCAATGAGCAGTTCTTC. Variable domain in full (rest from reference TRBV5-1 and TRBJ2-1): KAGVTQTPRYLIKTRGQQVTLSCSPISGHRSVSWYQQTPGQGLQFLFEYFSETQRNKGNFPGRFSGRQFSNSRSEMNVSTLELGDSALYLCASSPDRANEQFFGPGTRLTVL.

The V and J genes are TRBV7-6 and TRBJ2-5, with D possibly TRBD2 on 5 matching bases. V lost 0 bases and J 4 bases, leaving 9 bases between the germline ends. The CDR3 runs 14 residues. The germline V gene has CDR1 SGHVS and CDR2 FNYEAQ. The CDR3, as DNA: TGTGCCAGCAGCTTAGCGGGAGTCGGAGAGACCCAGTACTTC. Its protein product is CASSLAGVGETQYF. The variable domain in full, completed from reference TRBV7-6 and TRBJ2-5, reads GAGVSQSPRYKVTKRGQDVALRCDPISGHVSLYWYRQALGQGPEFLTYFNYEAQQDKSGLPNDRFSAERPEGSISTLTIQRTEQRDSAMYRCASSLAGVGETQYFGPGTRLLVL.

In its sample, this clone was seen once. The chain couples TRBV6-1 to TRBJ2-7; possible D gene TRBD1, 5 bases. CDR1 is MNHNS, CDR2 SASEGT, per germline. The CDR3 runs 18 residues. Trimming took 0 bases from V and 3 from J, leaving 21 bases between them. The CDR3: CASSEARPGFVNNYEQYF. CDR3 in DNA: TGTGCCAGCAGTGAAGCTCGGCCAGGGTTTGTAAATAACTACGAGCAGTACTTC.

The genes are TRBV10-3 and TRBJ1-4, with D unresolved. The length of the CDR3 is 15 residues. Trimming removed 0 bases from V and 8 bases from J, with 13 bases in between. CDR1 ENHRY and CDR2 SYGVKD come from the germline V gene. CDR3 loop: CAISESAGTGEKLFF. The DNA for the CDR3 is TGTGCCATCAGTGAGTCGGCAGGTACCGGCGAAAAACTGTTTTTT.

V usage is TRBV14 and J usage is TRBJ1-1, with D unresolved. The CDR3 contains 13 residues. Germline loops: CDR1 SGHDN, CDR2 FVKESK. Trimming left V 1 base short and J 6 bases short, with 9 bases between. In DNA, the CDR3 is TGTGCCAGCAGCCAAGGCTACCTACCTGAAGCTTTCTTT. Its translation: CASSQGYLPEAFF.